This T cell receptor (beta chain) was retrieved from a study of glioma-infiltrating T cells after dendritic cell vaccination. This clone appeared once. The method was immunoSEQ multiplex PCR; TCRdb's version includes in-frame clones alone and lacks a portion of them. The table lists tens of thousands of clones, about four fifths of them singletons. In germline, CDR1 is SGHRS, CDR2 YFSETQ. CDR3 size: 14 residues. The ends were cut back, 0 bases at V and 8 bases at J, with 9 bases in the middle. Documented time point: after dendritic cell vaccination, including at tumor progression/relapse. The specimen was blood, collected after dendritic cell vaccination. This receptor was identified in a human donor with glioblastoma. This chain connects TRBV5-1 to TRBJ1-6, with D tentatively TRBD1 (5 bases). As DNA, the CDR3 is TGCGCCAGCAGCTTGGAACGGGGGGATTCACCCCTCCACTTT. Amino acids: CASSLERGDSPLHF. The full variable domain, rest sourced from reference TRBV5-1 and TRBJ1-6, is KAGVTQTPRYLIKTRGQQVTLSCSPISGHRSVSWYQQTPGQGLQFLFEYFSETQRNKGNFPGRFSGRQFSNSRSEMNVSTLELGDSALYLCASSLERGDSPLHFGNGTRLTVT.